This note documents a single TCR beta chain sequence. The sample is drawn from a study of blood T cell repertoires in COVID-19. In the study overall: COVID-19 samples, acute and convalescent, were from the United States, Italy and Spain. PBMCs, B-cell-depleted T cells, or T cells were the source of the cDNA or gDNA that made up the material.

Under the authors' procedure: Quantification of nucleated cells was approximated via reference gene primer amplification. TCRdb's table, derived via immunoSEQ multiplex PCR, lists solely in-frame clones and lacks some. D and trimming were read from the DNA, whereas the V and J calls and clone size are those reported in that table. The table has some 220,000 clones, roughly 87% seen once. Germline V gene sequence: CDR1 MGHDK, CDR2 SYGVNS. Losses at the gene ends were 3 bases for V and 0 bases for J; bases not matched to a gene: 2. The CDR3 totals 14 residues. Sequencing used peripheral blood. The rearrangement joins TRBV25-1 to TRBJ2-7; 7 bases line up with TRBD2. This clonotype was obtained from a woman aged 18-29 years who had recovered from COVID-19. As DNA, the CDR3 is TGTGCCAGCAGTGACCGGACTAGCTCCTACGAGCAGTACTTC. It specifies CASSDRTSSYEQYF.